This TCR beta chain comes out of a study of blood T cells in healthy people across ages. The germline V gene has CDR1 SGDLS and CDR2 YYNGEE. V lost 3 bases and J 0 bases, leaving 14 bases between the germline ends. The CDR3 loop spans 16 amino acids. Individuals who donated were healthy Caucasians from Russia aged about 6 to 100. The second PCR ran roughly 6 to 11 cycles with a sample-barcoded 5' primer and J-beta primers. Via MiXCR, TCRdb re-called the 5' RACE reads, giving one row per CDR3 protein. The table shows about 1.4 million distinct CDR3 sequences, with approximately 59% occurring only once.

The sequence was obtained from a man aged 18 to 30 in good health. The sequenced material came from blood. The J gene is TRBJ2-3, the V gene TRBV9; D may correspond to TRBD1 or TRBD2 (5 bases each). Written as DNA, the CDR3 is TGTGCCAGCAGCGAGGGCCGGGGCGCGAGCACAGATACGCAGTATTTT. Translation: CASSEGRGASTDTQYF.